The T cell receptor (beta chain) described here comes from a study of blood T cell repertoires in COVID-19. Germline CDR1 reads SGHRS; CDR2 reads YFSETQ. There are 14 residues in the CDR3. The germline V and J ends were trimmed by 0 bases and 3 bases, with 9 bases remaining between them. This clone was seen a single time. Individuals drawn from 20 to 25 US areas were roughly 18 to 95 years old. Participant-reported clinical history was the basis for cohort assignment. This table comes from immunoSEQ multiplex PCR, and its TCRdb copy is limited to in-frame clones, with some not included. The table lists hundreds of thousands of clones, around 90% of them singletons, with 1.5% to 2% in the top ten.

Sequencing was done on a sample of PBMCs or T cells enriched from blood (not recorded which). V gene TRBV5-1 combines with J gene TRBJ1-1; tentative D call: TRBD1 (5 bases). This TCR came from a woman aged 18 to 35 who had recovered from COVID-19. CDR3 nucleotides: TGCGCCAGCAGCTTGGTCGCCAGGGACACTGAAGCTTTCTTT. Translating it yields CASSLVARDTEAFF.